There are a few counts of the clone carrying this TCR beta chain. Its cognate antigen is unknown. This entry is derived from a study of cytomegalovirus exposure and HLA in healthy donors. About the study: Among around 170 million T cells, an earlier analysis found about 110 million unique TCR beta sequences. Early released data comprised 80 million to 90 million unique TCRs from HLA-typed donors.

PCR used 60 Vbeta primers and 13 Jbeta primers. TCRdb's copy holds only in-frame clones and misses some; the assay was immunoSEQ multiplex PCR. The sample contains roughly 99,000 clones, around 67% of which appear only once. Study-level findings and limits: Researchers counted roughly 160 TCR beta chains as cytomegalovirus-associated. A later analysis reportedly identified an Asian-associated ancestry cluster as carrying fewer N-insertions than the approximately 670-donor mean.

The specimen was PBMCs. The receptor comes from a male donor in good health and CMV-seronegative.

This CDR3 reads CASKRGYTIYF. The CDR3 DNA reads TGTGCCAGCAAAAGGGGGTACACCATATATTTT. This chain links TRBV6-1 with TRBJ1-3; weak D call: TRBD1 (6 bases). The CDR3 loop spans 11 amino acids. V was trimmed by 7 bases and J by 8 bases, leaving 9 bases between them. Germline CDR1 is MNHNS and CDR2 is SASEGT.